Sequencing of this T cell receptor beta chain was carried out in a study of T-cell reconstitution after alpha-beta-depleted transplantation in children. This sample's TCRbeta library carried unique molecular identifier barcodes. A single record per CDR3 protein comes from TCRdb applying MiXCR to the PCR reads. The sample shows 350,000 to 400,000 distinct CDR3 sequences, approximately 12% of them seen only once. Germline CDR1 reads KGHDR; CDR2 reads SFDVKD. The CDR3 contains 15 residues. The V and J ends lost 5 bases and 2 bases respectively, with 12 bases between them. This chain links TRBV24-1 with TRBJ2-4; D is tentatively TRBD1 or TRBD2 (5 bases each). Source: PBMCs, taken from the stem cell graft. The sequence came from a human donor who donated a stem cell graft to a child with Fanconi anemia. CDR3 loop: CATSGRDEPKNIQYF. The CDR3 DNA reads TGTGCCACCAGTGGAAGGGACGAGCCCAAAAACATTCAGTACTTC.